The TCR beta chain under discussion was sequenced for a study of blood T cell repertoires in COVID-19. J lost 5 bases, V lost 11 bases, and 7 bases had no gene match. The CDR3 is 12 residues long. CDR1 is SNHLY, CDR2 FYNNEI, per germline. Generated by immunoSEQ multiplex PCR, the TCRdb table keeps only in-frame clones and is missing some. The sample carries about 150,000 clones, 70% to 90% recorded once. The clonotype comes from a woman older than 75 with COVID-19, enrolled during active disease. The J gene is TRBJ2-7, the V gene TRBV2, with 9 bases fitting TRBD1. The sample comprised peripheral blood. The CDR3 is CAARDRVNEQYF. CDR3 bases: TGTGCCGCCCGGGACAGGGTTAACGAGCAGTACTTC.